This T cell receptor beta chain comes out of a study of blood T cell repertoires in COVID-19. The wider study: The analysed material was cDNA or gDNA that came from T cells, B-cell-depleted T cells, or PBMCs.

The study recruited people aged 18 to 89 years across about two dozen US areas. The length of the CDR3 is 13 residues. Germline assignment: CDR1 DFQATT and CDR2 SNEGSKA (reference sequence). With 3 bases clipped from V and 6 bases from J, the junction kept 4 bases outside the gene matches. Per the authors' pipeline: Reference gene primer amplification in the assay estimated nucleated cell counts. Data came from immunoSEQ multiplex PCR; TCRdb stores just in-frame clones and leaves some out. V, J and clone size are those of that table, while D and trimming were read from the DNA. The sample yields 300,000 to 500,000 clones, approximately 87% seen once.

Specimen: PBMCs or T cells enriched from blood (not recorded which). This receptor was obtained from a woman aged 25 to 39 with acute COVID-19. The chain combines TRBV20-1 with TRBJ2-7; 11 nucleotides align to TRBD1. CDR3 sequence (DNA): TGCAGTGCTAGTGAAGGGACAGGGGGCGAGCAGTACTTC. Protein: CSASEGTGGEQYF.